These T cell receptor beta chains were read from a single sample in a study of a mutant IDH1 vaccine in newly diagnosed glioma. The table came from immunoSEQ multiplex PCR; TCRdb's copy has only in-frame clones and leaves some out. Among around 41,000 clones listed, 80% to 90% were seen once. No cognate antigen is known for these TCRs. The input for sequencing was PBMCs, taken from a glioma patient whose treatment included an IDH1 peptide vaccine. Receptors were obtained from a man aged 35-49 years with glioma. The CDR3 runs from the conserved cysteine through the conserved F or W. D genes are given only for firm matches. A clone size is listed for some rows: how often the clone was seen (once, few, many), or a class if it is expanded.

abundance	d_gene	v_gene	j_gene	CDR3nt	CDR3aa
.	TRBD1	TRBV5-1	TRBJ1-2	TGCGCCAGCAGCTTGGAAGGGACAGGGAACTATGGCTACACCTTC	CASSLEGTGNYGYTF
.	.	TRBV30	TRBJ1-1	TGTGCCTGGAGTAAGCTTGAAGCTTTCTTT	CAWSKLEAFF
.	.	TRBV6-1	TRBJ2-1	TGTGCCAGCAGTGAATTGCAGGGGGGGTACAATGAGCAGTTCTTC	CASSELQGGYNEQFF
.	TRBD2	TRBV11-2	TRBJ2-5	TGTGCCAGCAGCTCACGGGAGGCCCAGTACTTC	CASSSREAQYF
.	.	TRBV27	TRBJ2-2	TGTGCCAGCAGTTTTTCCACCGGGAACGCCGGGGAGCTGTTTTTT	CASSFSTGNAGELFF
.	.	TRBV5-6	TRBJ1-6	TGTGCCAGCAGCATGGGAGTTCGGCTCTTGAGCTCCTATAATTCACCCCTCCACTTT	CASSMGVRLLSSYNSPLHF
.	.	TRBV14	TRBJ1-2	TGTGCCAGCAACCACAGCTCGTCGGCTAACTATGGCTACACCTTC	CASNHSSSANYGYTF
.	.	TRBV18	TRBJ1-3	TGTGCCAGCTCACCCACCATGCCTGGTGGCCCTTTCTCTGGAAACACCATATATTTT	CASSPTMPGGPFSGNTIYF
few	TRBD1	TRBV7-6	TRBJ1-1	TGTGCCAGCAGCAACGACAGGGGGACTGAAGCTTTCTTT	CASSNDRGTEAFF
.	.	TRBV7-9	TRBJ1-2	TGTGCCAGCAGCCGAGGGGGGGATGGCTACACCTTC	CASSRGGDGYTF
.	TRBD2	TRBV7-2	TRBJ2-3	TGTGCCAGCAGCTTAAGGGGAGGGAGCACAGATACGCAGTATTTT	CASSLRGGSTDTQYF
.	TRBD1	TRBV6-5	TRBJ2-7	TGTGCCAGCAGTTCACCGGGACAGGGGGCCTACGAGCAGTACTTC	CASSSPGQGAYEQYF
.	.	TRBV5-1	TRBJ1-4	TGCGCCAGCAGCACGGGGAGGGGACAAGACATTCTTGGAGAAAAACTGTTTTTT	CASSTGRGQDILGEKLFF
.	.	TRBV9	TRBJ1-4	TGTGCCAGCAGCGTCGGGGAGGGTGAAAAACTGTTTTTT	CASSVGEGEKLFF
.	.	TRBV7-9	TRBJ2-6	TGTGCCAGCCAGCGGTCTGGCGCGTCTCTCTCTGGGGCCAACGTCCTGACTTTC	CASQRSGASLSGANVLTF
.	.	TRBV6-5	TRBJ1-2	TGTGCCAGCAGTTACGGTGGCGGGCCCTATGGCTACACCTTC	CASSYGGGPYGYTF
once	.	TRBV11-2	TRBJ1-5	TGTGCCAGCAGCTTAGGGGCCAGACCTGATAGCAATCAGCCCCAGCATTTT	CASSLGARPDSNQPQHF
.	.	TRBV7-2	TRBJ1-5	TGTGCCAGCAGCTTAGTGGGTAGTACAGCTGTCAATCAGCCCCAGCATTTT	CASSLVGSTAVNQPQHF
.	TRBD1	TRBV28	TRBJ1-2	TGTGCCAGCAGTTTGGGACAGGAATCGTTCTATGGCTACACCTTC	CASSLGQESFYGYTF
.	.	TRBV1	TRBJ1-4	TGCACCAGCAGCCAAAAGGAGCGGAAAGAAAAACTGTTTTTT	CTSSQKERKEKLFF
.	TRBD2	TRBV4-3	TRBJ2-7	TGCGCCAGCAGCCAAGATCCAGGGCGGGAGCGCGCCTACGAGCAGTACTTC	CASSQDPGRERAYEQYF
.	.	TRBV5-1	TRBJ2-3	TGCGCCAGCAGCCCATTTTACGGGGTGGACAGCCACACAGATACGCAGTATTTT	CASSPFYGVDSHTDTQYF
.	TRBD1	TRBV6-5	TRBJ1-2	TGTGCCAGCAGTTACCACCGGGACAGGGGCCTCTATGGCTACACCTTC	CASSYHRDRGLYGYTF
.	TRBD2	TRBV27	TRBJ2-1	TGTGCCAGCAGTCCCTCTAGCGGGGGGGCGCGGGAGCAGTTCTTC	CASSPSSGGAREQFF
once	.	TRBV14	TRBJ2-3	TGTGCCAGCAGCCCAACGAAGCGGGGCACAGATACGCAGTATTTT	CASSPTKRGTDTQYF
.	.	TRBV30	TRBJ1-2	TGTGCCTGGAGTGTACGAGGGGATGGGGGTGGCTACACCTTC	CAWSVRGDGGGYTF
.	.	TRBV11-1	TRBJ1-4	TGTGCCAGCAGCGGCCAACCGGGTGAAAAACTGTTTTTT	CASSGQPGEKLFF
.	.	TRBV25-1	TRBJ1-4	TGTGCCAGCAGTGGTGATCCTAATGAAAAACTGTTTTTT	CASSGDPNEKLFF
.	.	TRBV2	TRBJ2-5	TGTGCCAGCAGTGAAGGCGCCAGGGGATGGGAGACCCAGTACTTC	CASSEGARGWETQYF
.	.	TRBV5-1	TRBJ1-4	TGCGCCAGCAGCTATTCGCTGGCAGGGTCCACTAATGAAAAACTGTTTTTT	CASSYSLAGSTNEKLFF
once	.	TRBV28	TRBJ1-5	TGTGCCGGGAGGCAGGGCGGAGAGCCCCAGCATTTT	CAGRQGGEPQHF
.	.	TRBV30	TRBJ1-5	TGTGCCTGGAGTGTTGACAGCTCCCGGTATCAGCCCCAGCATTTT	CAWSVDSSRYQPQHF
.	TRBD2	TRBV6-6	TRBJ2-7	TGTGCCAGCAGTCTAGCGGGGTTCGATCGGGAGCAGTACTTC	CASSLAGFDREQYF
.	.	TRBV7-9	TRBJ2-7	TGTGCCAGCAGCTTAGGAGAACAGAAGTACGAGCAGTACTTC	CASSLGEQKYEQYF
.	TRBD1	TRBV11-1	TRBJ2-4	TGTGCCAGCAGCTTTGCCACGACAGGGTCAGCCAAAAACATTCAGTACTTC	CASSFATTGSAKNIQYF
.	TRBD1	TRBV7-2	TRBJ1-4	TGTGCCAGCAGCTTAGCGGGACAGGGAAGTGAAAAACTGTTTTTT	CASSLAGQGSEKLFF
few	.	TRBV19	TRBJ1-2	TGTGCCAGTAGTATAGACGGCGGCCCCATAGGCTATGGCTACACCTTC	CASSIDGGPIGYGYTF
.	.	TRBV18	TRBJ2-5	TGTGCCAGCTCACCCCGACGAGGTCCGCAAGAGACCCAGTACTTC	CASSPRRGPQETQYF
.	TRBD2	TRBV27	TRBJ2-5	TGTGCCAGCAGTTTATTGGGGGGGGTGAGGGAGACCCAGTACTTC	CASSLLGGVRETQYF
.	.	TRBV2	TRBJ2-1	TGTGCCAGCAGTCCCCGGAGGACGTCCAATGAGCAGTTCTTC	CASSPRRTSNEQFF
.	.	TRBV29-1	TRBJ2-5	TGCAGCGTTGAAGAGGGGGGAGAGACCCAGTACTTC	CSVEEGGETQYF
.	.	TRBV5-4	TRBJ2-1	TGTGCCAGCAGAGATCGGTTGTACAATGAGCAGTTCTTC	CASRDRLYNEQFF
.	.	TRBV19	TRBJ2-3	TGTGCCAGTAAATTGCGGGAAGCAGATACGCAGTATTTT	CASKLREADTQYF
.	.	TRBV6-5	TRBJ1-5	TGTGCCAGCAGAGAGGGAGTACGGAGCAATCAGCCCCAGCATTTT	CASREGVRSNQPQHF
once	.	TRBV28	TRBJ1-1	TGTGCCAGCAGTTCAATAGGGAGAGGGACTGAAGCTTTCTTT	CASSSIGRGTEAFF
.	.	TRBV15	TRBJ2-5	TGTGCCACCAGCAGGACGATGGAGACCCAGTACTTC	CATSRTMETQYF
.	.	TRBV7-2	TRBJ1-5	TGTGCCAGCAGCTTAGAGATTGTCGGTCAGCCCCAGCATTTT	CASSLEIVGQPQHF
.	.	TRBV19	TRBJ1-1	TGTGCCAGTAGTCAGACCCAGGGGACTGAAGCTTTCTTT	CASSQTQGTEAFF
.	TRBD2	TRBV10-3	TRBJ2-1	TGTGCCATCAGTGAGTCGCAGAGGACTAGTAGGGCTGAGCAGTTCTTC	CAISESQRTSRAEQFF
.	.	TRBV7-9	TRBJ2-1	TGTGCCAGCAGCTCCGTGCGTCAGGCCCTTGGCGGCAATGAGCAGTTCTTC	CASSSVRQALGGNEQFF
once	TRBD1	TRBV5-5	TRBJ2-7	TGTGCCAGCAGCTTGTCGTCAGTAGGGGACAGGGGTGACGAGCAGTACTTC	CASSLSSVGDRGDEQYF
.	.	TRBV7-2	TRBJ1-4	TGTGCCAGCAGCTTAGGTCGGACCGGTGGGAATGAAAAACTGTTTTTT	CASSLGRTGGNEKLFF
.	TRBD1	TRBV5-1	TRBJ1-6	TGCGCCAGCAGTCCCACCTCAGGGGGACAAAATTCACCCCTCCACTTT	CASSPTSGGQNSPLHF